These 11 T cell receptor beta chains originate from one sample sequenced in a study of T-cell reconstitution after alpha-beta-depleted transplantation in children. Unique molecular identifiers were incorporated into the prepared TCRbeta library. TCRdb used MiXCR to reprocess the PCR reads, holding one entry per CDR3 protein. This table holds 280,000 or so distinct CDR3 sequences, 11% found once. Sample: peripheral blood, taken 180 days after TCRalphabeta/CD19-depleted stem cell transplant. These receptors came from a male patient aged 2-15 years who had a stem cell transplant for chronic granulomatous disease, so the T cells may come from the graft donor.

In this sample, this clonotype turned up many times. The gene calls are TRBV7-2 and TRBJ2-7; D is possibly TRBD2 (5 bases). CDR1 SGHTA and CDR2 FQGNSA come from the germline V gene. The CDR3 has 14 amino acids. V gave up 3 bases and J gave up 5 bases, with 14 bases separating them. The CDR3: CASSFRGLIDEQYF. CDR3 in DNA: TGTGCCAGCAGCTTCAGAGGGCTCATCGACGAGCAGTACTTC.

This clonotype has a count of ten or more. The rearrangement links TRBV9 to TRBJ2-1; TRBD2 is a possible D gene (6 bases). The CDR3 length is 16 residues. V dropped 6 bases and J dropped 0 bases, with 16 bases sitting between them. The V gene's germline CDR1 is SGDLS and CDR2 YYNGEE. The chain's CDR3 is CASNVGGSISYNEQFF. Written as DNA, the CDR3 is TGTGCCAGCAACGTGGGGGGATCGATCTCCTACAATGAGCAGTTCTTC.

This clonotype was detected ten times or more. The J gene is TRBJ2-1, the V gene TRBV3-1, with a tentative D call TRBD1 (5 bases). This CDR3 contains 15 residues. In germline, CDR1 is LGHDT, CDR2 YNNKEL (reference sequence). Between the trimmed V and J ends, which lost 4 bases and 4 bases, there was a span of 14 bases. The CDR3 reads CASSPRQRLYNEQFF. CDR3 nucleotides: TGTGCCAGCAGCCCTAGACAGCGCTTATACAATGAGCAGTTCTTC.

This clonotype came up many times. The chain carries TRBV20-1 and TRBJ2-2, with no clear D. The CDR3 covers 14 residues. V lost 3 bases, J lost 4 bases, and 12 bases lay in between. CDR1 and CDR2 from the germline V gene are DFQATT and SNEGSKA (reference sequence). CDR3 protein: CSARDVLFTGELFF. CDR3 DNA: TGCAGTGCTAGGGACGTGCTTTTCACCGGGGAGCTGTTTTTT.

This clonotype appeared many times. The chain joins TRBV28 to TRBJ1-6, with D possibly matching TRBD1 (5 bases). Germline CDR1 reads MDHEN; CDR2 reads SYDVKM. The V and J ends lost 4 bases and 6 bases respectively, with 13 bases between them. The CDR3 consists of 15 residues. The DNA of the CDR3 is TGTGCCAGCAGTTCCCGAGGACAACTTAATTCACCCCTCCACTTT. The encoded protein is CASSSRGQLNSPLHF.

This clonotype has at least ten counts. J is TRBJ2-1 and V is TRBV6-6, with TRBD1 matching over 9 bases. V dropped 9 bases and J dropped 8; count of bases not matched to a gene: 5. Germline V lookup: CDR1 MNHNY, CDR2 SVGAGI (reference sequence). The CDR3 totals 12 residues. CDR3 residues: CASGTGLHEQFF. CDR3 sequence (DNA): TGTGCCAGTGGGACAGGGCTCCATGAGCAGTTCTTC.

This clonotype has at least ten counts. The V gene is TRBV29-1, the J gene TRBJ2-5; 7 positions match TRBD2. CDR1 is SQVTM and CDR2 is ANQGSEA in the germline V gene. CDR3 length: 14 amino acids. V dropped 4 bases and J dropped 2; count of bases not matched to a gene: 7. The CDR3 here is CSVGWLADQETQYF. CDR3 nucleotides: TGCAGCGTTGGTTGGCTAGCGGATCAAGAGACCCAGTACTTC. Together with reference TRBV29-1 and TRBJ2-5, the CDR3 gives the full variable domain: SAVISQKPSRDICQRGTSLTIQCQVDSQVTMMFWYRQQPGQSLTLIATANQGSEATYESGFVIDKFPISRPNLTFSTLTVSNMSPEDSSIYLCSVGWLADQETQYFGPGTRLLVL.

This clonotype came up many times. The V call is TRBV18, the J call TRBJ2-7, with 10 bases identical to TRBD2. J was trimmed by 4 bases and V by 6 bases; bases with no gene match: 9. CDR3 length equals 15 residues. Germline assignment: CDR1 KGHSH and CDR2 LQKENI. The CDR3 DNA follows: TGTGCCAGCTCTCACATAGCGGGAGGAGGTTACGAGCAGTACTTC. Amino acids: CASSHIAGGGYEQYF.

This clonotype was found many times. This rearrangement joins TRBV3-1 to TRBJ1-3, with 7 bases lining up with TRBD1. V shed 0 bases and J 4 bases; nucleotides not matched to a gene: 3. The CDR3 runs 15 residues. Germline V gives CDR1 LGHDT, CDR2 YNNKEL (reference sequence). The CDR3 DNA sequence: TGTGCCAGCAGCCAAGAAGGGACAGAAGGAAACACCATATATTTT. Translating gives CASSQEGTEGNTIYF.

This clonotype showed up just a few times. The J gene is TRBJ2-3, the V gene TRBV5-6; the match to TRBD2 covers 7 bases. The CDR3 is 16 amino acids. The V gene's germline CDR1 is SGHDT and CDR2 YYEEEE. J was trimmed by 1 base and V by 4 bases; bases with no gene match: 9. This chain's CDR3 is CASSLRSGPRTDTQYF. The CDR3 bases are TGTGCCAGCAGCCTGCGTAGCGGGCCTCGCACAGATACGCAGTATTTT.

In this sample, this clonotype turned up many times. The CDR3 loop reads CASSPLAVGTDEQFF. The CDR3, as DNA: TGTGCCAGCAGTCCACTAGCGGTAGGAACAGATGAGCAGTTCTTC. The chain has TRBV28 and TRBJ2-1; 8 bases are a match to TRBD2. Unmatched junction bases numbered 11, after V lost 5 bases and J lost 8 bases. Germline V gene lookup returns CDR1 MDHEN and CDR2 SYDVKM. The CDR3 sequence is 15 residues long.